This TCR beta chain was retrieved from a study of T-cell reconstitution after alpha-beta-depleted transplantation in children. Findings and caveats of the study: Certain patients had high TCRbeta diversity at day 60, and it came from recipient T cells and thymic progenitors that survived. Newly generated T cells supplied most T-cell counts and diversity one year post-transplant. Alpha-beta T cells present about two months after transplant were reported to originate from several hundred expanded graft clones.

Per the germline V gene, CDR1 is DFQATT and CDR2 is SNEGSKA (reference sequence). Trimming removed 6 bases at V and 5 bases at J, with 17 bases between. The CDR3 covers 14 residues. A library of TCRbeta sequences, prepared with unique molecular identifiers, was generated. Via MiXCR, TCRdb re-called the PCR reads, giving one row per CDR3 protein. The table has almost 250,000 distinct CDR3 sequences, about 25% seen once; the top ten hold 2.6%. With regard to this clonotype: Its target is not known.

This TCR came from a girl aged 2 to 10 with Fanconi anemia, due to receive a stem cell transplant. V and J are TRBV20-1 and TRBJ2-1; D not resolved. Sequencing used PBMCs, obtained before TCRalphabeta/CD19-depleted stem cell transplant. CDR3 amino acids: CSAVITLENNEQFF. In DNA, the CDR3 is TGCAGTGCCGTAATAACCCTAGAAAACAATGAGCAGTTCTTC.